Listed below are T cell receptor beta chains from one sample, sequenced in a study of T cell changes during pregnancy in multiple sclerosis. Sequencing was performed with immunoSEQ multiplex PCR; in TCRdb, only in-frame clones are kept and a portion is missing. The sample yields fewer than 50,000 clones, around 90% seen once. The sequencing here drew on CD8+ T cells from peripheral blood mononuclear cells, taken in the third trimester of pregnancy. These receptors came from a female donor with multiple sclerosis, enrolled in a pregnancy study. Both conserved end residues are part of each CDR3. Fields, in order: CDR3 length, J gene, V gene, CDR3 protein.

15	TRBJ1-1	TRBV4-1	CASSQGGGARTEAFF
15	TRBJ2-3	TRBV15	CATSRDRGGTDTQYF
14	TRBJ2-7	TRBV4-3	CASSQDRGPIEQYF
10	TRBJ2-7	TRBV20-1	CSAVLGEQYF
15	TRBJ2-1	TRBV6-1	CASTEGQGWYNEQFF
15	TRBJ2-7	TRBV27	CASSLVASDSYEQYF
14	TRBJ2-3	TRBV11-2	CASSFSRDADTQYF
12	TRBJ1-2	TRBV21-1	CASSNDRRGYTF
15	TRBJ1-4	TRBV11-2	CASSLSGTGQGELFF
11	TRBJ1-2	TRBV6-1	CASSYANGYTF
14	TRBJ1-1	TRBV2	CASSGGGRDTEAFF
15	TRBJ2-7	TRBV11-2	CASLGGEAPSYEQYF
13	TRBJ2-7	TRBV6-1	CASSPSAGYEQYF
15	TRBJ2-7	TRBV7-3	CASSLTAGLRHEQYF
15	TRBJ2-5	TRBV5-6	CASSWGTGVGETQYF
18	TRBJ1-4	TRBV19	CASSPRSTGSELGEKLFF
12	TRBJ1-1	TRBV5-4	CATSTVNTEAFF
13	TRBJ2-7	TRBV10-3	CAIEGGDSYEQYF
14	TRBJ1-4	TRBV5-6	CASSPGQLHEKLFF
14	TRBJ1-3	TRBV11-2	CASSLIGTGDTIYF
14	TRBJ1-1	TRBV4-1	CASSPLQGNTEAFF
14	TRBJ2-7	TRBV29-1	CSVEGRTGPYEQYF
13	TRBJ2-5	TRBV7-8	CASSFDRQETQYF
12	TRBJ2-5	TRBV2	CASRSDQETQYF
18	TRBJ2-2	TRBV13	CASSLATGQGKDTGELFF
15	TRBJ2-1	TRBV6-4	CASSDRAGVGNEQFF
14	TRBJ2-3	TRBV4-1	CASSPRGTTDTQYF
13	TRBJ1-2	TRBV2	CASSATGVYGYTF
13	TRBJ2-7	TRBV5-6	CASTGQGSYEQYF
18	TRBJ1-2	TRBV4-1	CASSQPRDRGPPLYGYTF
12	TRBJ1-2	TRBV6-5	CASSTDTYGYTF
12	TRBJ2-7	TRBV6-4	CAARDSHYEQYF
14	TRBJ1-2	TRBV10-3	CAISERETTYGYTF
15	TRBJ1-1	TRBV5-6	CASSSYGQPNTEAFF
15	TRBJ1-2	TRBV5-6	CASTYRTGMAEGYTF
16	TRBJ2-7	TRBV5-1	CASSSLPGVPSYEQYF
13	TRBJ1-2	TRBV27	CASSLQANYGYTF
15	TRBJ2-6	TRBV4-3	CASSQDRSGANVLTF
13	TRBJ2-1	TRBV27	CASSPNAPNEQFF